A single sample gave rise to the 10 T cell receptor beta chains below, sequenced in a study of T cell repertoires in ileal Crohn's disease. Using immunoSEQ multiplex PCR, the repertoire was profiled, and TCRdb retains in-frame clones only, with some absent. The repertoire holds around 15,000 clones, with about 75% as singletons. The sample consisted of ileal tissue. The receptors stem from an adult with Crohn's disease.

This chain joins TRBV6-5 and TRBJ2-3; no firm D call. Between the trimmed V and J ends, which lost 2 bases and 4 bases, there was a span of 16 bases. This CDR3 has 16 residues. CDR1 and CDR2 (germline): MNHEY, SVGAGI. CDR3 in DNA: TGTGCCAGCAGTTACATCCTCCAAGCCGCCCCAGATACGCAGTATTTT. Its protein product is CASSYILQAAPDTQYF.

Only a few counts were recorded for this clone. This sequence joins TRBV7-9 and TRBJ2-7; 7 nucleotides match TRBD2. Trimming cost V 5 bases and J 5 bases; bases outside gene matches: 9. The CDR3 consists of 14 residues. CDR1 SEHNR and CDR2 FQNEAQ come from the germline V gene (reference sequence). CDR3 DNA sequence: TGTGCCAGCAGCAGAGGGGCTAGCGGACACGAGCAGTACTTC. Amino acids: CASSRGASGHEQYF.

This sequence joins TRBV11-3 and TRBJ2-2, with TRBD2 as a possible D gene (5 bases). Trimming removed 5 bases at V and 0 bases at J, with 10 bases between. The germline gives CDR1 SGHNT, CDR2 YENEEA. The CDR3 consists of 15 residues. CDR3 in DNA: TGTGCCAGCAGCCCCCTCGGGGCGAACACCGGGGAGCTGTTTTTT. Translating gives CASSPLGANTGELFF.

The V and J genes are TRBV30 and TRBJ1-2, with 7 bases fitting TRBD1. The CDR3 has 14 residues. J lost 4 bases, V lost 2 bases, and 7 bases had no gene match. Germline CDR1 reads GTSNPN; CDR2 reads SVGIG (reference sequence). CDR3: CAWSPQQGIYGYTF. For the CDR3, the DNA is TGTGCCTGGAGTCCCCAACAGGGGATCTATGGCTACACCTTC.

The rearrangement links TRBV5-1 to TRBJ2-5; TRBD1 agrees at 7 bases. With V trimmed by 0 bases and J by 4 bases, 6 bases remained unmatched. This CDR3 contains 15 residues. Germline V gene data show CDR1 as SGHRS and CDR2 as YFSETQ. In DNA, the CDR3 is TGCGCCAGCAGCTTGGGGGGACAGAACGCAGAGACCCAGTACTTC. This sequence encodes CASSLGGQNAETQYF.

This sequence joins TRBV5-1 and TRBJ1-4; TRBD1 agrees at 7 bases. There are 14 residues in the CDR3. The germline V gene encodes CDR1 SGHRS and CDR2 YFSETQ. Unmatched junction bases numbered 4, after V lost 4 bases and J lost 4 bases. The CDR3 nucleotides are TGCGCCAGCAGCCCGGGACAGATTAATGAAAAACTGTTTTTT. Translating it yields CASSPGQINEKLFF.

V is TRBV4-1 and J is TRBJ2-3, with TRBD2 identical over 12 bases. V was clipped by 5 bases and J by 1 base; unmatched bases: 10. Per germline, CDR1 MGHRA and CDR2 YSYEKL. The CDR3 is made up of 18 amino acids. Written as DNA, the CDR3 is TGCGCCAGCAGCTCACTAGCGGGGGGCCCAAGGGGCACAGATACGCAGTATTTT. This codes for CASSSLAGGPRGTDTQYF.

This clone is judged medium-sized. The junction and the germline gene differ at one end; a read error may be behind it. Here the CDR3 DNA reads TGTGCTAGCAGCAAAGACAGGGGCACTGAAGCTTTCTTT. This translates into CASSKDRGTEAFF. The V call is TRBV7-7, the J call TRBJ1-1, with 8 bases that match TRBD1. The CDR3 runs to 13 residues. Germline V lookup: CDR1 SSHAT, CDR2 FNYEAQ (reference sequence).

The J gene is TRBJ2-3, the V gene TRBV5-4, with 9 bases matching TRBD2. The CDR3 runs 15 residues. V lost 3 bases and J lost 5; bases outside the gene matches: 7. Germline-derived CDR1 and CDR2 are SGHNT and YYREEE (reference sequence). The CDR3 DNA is TGTGCCAGCAGCTCCGGGACTAGCAATCAAGATACGCAGTATTTT. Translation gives CASSSGTSNQDTQYF.

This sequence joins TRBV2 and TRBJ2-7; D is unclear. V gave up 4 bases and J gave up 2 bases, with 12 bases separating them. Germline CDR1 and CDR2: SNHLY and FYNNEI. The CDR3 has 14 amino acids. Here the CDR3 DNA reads TGTGCCAGCAGTGTGACTTTCAGAGCCTACGAGCAGTACTTC. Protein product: CASSVTFRAYEQYF.